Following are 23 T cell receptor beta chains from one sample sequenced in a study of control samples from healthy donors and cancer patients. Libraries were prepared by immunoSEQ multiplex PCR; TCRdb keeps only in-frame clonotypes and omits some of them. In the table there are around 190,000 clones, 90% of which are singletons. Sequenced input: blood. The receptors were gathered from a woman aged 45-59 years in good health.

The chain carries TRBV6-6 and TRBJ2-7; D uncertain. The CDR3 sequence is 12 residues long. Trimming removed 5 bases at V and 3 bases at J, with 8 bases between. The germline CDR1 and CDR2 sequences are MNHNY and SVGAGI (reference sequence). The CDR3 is CASSSDNYEQYF. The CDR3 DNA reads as TGTGCCAGCAGTAGTGACAACTACGAGCAGTACTTC.

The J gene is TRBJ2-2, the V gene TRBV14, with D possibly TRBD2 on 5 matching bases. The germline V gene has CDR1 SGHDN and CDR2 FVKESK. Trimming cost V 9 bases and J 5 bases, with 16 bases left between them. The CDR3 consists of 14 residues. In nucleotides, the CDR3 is TGTGCCAGTCGGACTGGAAGAAATACCGGGGAGCTGTTTTTT. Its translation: CASRTGRNTGELFF.

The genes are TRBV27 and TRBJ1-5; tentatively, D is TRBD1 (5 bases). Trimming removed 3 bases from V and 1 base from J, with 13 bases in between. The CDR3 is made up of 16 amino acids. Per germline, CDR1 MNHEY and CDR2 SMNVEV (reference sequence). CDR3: CASSFKGRQSNQPQHF. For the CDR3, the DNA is TGTGCCAGCAGTTTCAAGGGACGGCAAAGCAATCAGCCCCAGCATTTT.

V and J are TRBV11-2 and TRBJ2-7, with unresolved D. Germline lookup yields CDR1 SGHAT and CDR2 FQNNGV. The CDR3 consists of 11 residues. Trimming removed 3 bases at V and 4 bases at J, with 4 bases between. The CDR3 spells CASSFRYEQYF. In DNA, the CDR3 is TGTGCCAGCAGCTTCAGATACGAGCAGTACTTC.

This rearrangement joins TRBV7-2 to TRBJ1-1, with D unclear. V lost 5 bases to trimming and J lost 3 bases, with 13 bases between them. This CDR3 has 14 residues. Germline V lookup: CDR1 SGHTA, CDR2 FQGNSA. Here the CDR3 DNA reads TGTGCCAGCAGCCCCGCCGGCGGGGACACTGAAGCTTTCTTT. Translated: CASSPAGGDTEAFF.

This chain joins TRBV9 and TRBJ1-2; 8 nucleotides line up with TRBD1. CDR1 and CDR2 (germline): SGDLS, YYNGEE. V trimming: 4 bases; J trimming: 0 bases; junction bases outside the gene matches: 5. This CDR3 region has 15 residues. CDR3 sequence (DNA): TGTGCCAGCAGCAGCGGGACAGGAGCTAACTATGGCTACACCTTC. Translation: CASSSGTGANYGYTF.

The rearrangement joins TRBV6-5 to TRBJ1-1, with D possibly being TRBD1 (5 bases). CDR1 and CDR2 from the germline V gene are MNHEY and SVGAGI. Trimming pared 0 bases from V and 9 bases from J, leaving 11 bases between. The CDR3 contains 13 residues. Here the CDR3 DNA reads TGTGCCAGCAGTTACTCGGTGAGGGACCAAGCTTTCTTT. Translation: CASSYSVRDQAFF.

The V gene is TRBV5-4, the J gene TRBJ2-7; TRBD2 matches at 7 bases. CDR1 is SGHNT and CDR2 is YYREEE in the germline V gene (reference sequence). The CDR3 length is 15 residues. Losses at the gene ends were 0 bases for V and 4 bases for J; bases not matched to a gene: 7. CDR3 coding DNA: TGTGCCAGCAGCTTGGTACGCGGGAGCTCATACGAGCAGTACTTC. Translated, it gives CASSLVRGSSYEQYF.

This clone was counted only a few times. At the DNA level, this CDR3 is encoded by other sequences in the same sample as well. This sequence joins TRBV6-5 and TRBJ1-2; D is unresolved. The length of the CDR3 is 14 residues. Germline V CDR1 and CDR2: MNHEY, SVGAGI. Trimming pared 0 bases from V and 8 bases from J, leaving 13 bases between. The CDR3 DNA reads TGTGCCAGCAGTTACTCGAAGGCAGGCTGGGGCTACACCTTC. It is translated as CASSYSKAGWGYTF.

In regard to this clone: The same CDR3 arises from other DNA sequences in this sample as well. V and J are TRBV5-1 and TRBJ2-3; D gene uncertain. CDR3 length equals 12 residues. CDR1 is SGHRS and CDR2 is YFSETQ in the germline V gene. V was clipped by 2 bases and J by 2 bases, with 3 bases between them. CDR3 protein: CASSFSTDTQYF. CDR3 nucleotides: TGCGCCAGCAGCTTCTCCACAGATACGCAGTATTTT.

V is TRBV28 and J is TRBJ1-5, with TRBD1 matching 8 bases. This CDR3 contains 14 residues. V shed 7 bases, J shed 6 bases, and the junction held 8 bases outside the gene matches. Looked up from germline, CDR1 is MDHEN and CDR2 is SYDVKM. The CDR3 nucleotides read TGTGCCAGCACCGGACAGGGTGAGGGTCAGCCCCAGCATTTT. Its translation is CASTGQGEGQPQHF.

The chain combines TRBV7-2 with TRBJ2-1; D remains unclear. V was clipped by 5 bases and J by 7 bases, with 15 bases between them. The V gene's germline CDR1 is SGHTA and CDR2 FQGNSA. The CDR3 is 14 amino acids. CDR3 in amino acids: CASSPGPAQNEQFF. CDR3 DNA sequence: TGTGCCAGCAGCCCCGGTCCAGCGCAGAATGAGCAGTTCTTC.

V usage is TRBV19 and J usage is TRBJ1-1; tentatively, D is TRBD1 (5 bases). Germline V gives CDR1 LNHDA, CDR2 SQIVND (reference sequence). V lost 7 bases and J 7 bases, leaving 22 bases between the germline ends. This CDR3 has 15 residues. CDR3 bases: TGTGCCAGTAACTATTACAGGTCGGGGGTCGGTGAAGCTTTCTTT. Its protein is CASNYYRSGVGEAFF.

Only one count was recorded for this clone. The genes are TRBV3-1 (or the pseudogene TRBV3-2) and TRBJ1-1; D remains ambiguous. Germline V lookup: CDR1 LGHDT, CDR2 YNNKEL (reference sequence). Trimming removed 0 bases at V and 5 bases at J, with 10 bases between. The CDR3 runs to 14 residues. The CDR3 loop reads CASSQDQTRTEAFF. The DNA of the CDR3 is TGTGCCAGCAGCCAAGACCAGACGAGGACTGAAGCTTTCTTT.

The DNA for the CDR3 is TGCGCCAGCAGCCAAGGTACCGGGACTTTTAACACTGAAGCTTTCTTT. It codes for CASSQGTGTFNTEAFF. This chain links TRBV4-3 with TRBJ1-1; possible D gene TRBD1, 5 bases. The V end lost 1 base, the J end lost 2 bases, and 14 bases lay between the germline ends. CDR3 length: 16 residues. From germline, CDR1 is LGHNA and CDR2 YSLEER.

The CDR3 bases are TGTGCCAGCAGTGAAGCGCTCGATCTCTATGGCTACACCTTC. Amino acids: CASSEALDLYGYTF. The rearrangement joins TRBV6-1 to TRBJ1-2; no reliable D call. Looked up from germline, CDR1 is MNHNS and CDR2 is SASEGT. The CDR3 runs to 14 residues. With 0 bases removed from V and 4 bases from J, the gap between germline ends came to 9 bases.

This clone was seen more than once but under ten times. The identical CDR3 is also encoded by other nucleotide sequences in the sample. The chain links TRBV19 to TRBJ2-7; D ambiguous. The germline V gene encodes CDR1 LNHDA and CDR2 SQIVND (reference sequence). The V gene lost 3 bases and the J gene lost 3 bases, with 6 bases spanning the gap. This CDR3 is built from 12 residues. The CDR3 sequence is CASSIKGYEQYF. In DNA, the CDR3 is TGTGCCAGTAGTATCAAGGGCTACGAGCAGTACTTC.

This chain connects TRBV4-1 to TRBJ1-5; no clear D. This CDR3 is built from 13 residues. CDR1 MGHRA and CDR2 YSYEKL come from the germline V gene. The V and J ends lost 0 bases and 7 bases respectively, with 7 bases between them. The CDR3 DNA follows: TGCGCCAGCAGCCAAGAAGGAGCCCAGCCCCAGCATTTT. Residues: CASSQEGAQPQHF.

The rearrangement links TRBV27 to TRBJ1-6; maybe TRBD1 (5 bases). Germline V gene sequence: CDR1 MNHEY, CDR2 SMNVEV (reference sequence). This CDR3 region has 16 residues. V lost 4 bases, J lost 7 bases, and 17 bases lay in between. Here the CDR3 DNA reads TGTGCCAGCAGTTCCTTCGGCGGGAGGGGAAATTCACCCCTCCACTTT. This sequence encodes CASSSFGGRGNSPLHF.

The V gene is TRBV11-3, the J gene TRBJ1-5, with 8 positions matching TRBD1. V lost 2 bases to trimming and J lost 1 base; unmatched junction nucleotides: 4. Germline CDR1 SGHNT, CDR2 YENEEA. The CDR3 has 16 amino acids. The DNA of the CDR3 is TGTGCCAGCAGCTTACCGGACAGGGTAAGCAATCAGCCCCAGCATTTT. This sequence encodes CASSLPDRVSNQPQHF.

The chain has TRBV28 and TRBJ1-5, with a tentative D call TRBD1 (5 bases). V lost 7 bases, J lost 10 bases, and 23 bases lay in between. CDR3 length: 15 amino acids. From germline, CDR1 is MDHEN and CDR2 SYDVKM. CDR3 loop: CASISFPQGQGPQHF. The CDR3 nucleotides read TGTGCCAGCATATCATTTCCCCAGGGCCAAGGCCCCCAGCATTTT.

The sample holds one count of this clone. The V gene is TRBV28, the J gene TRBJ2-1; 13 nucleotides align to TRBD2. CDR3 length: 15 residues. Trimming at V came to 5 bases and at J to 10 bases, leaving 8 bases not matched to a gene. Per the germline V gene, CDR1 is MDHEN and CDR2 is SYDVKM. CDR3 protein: CASSAWTSGSNEQFF. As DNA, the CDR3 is TGTGCCAGCAGTGCATGGACTAGCGGGAGTAACGAGCAGTTCTTC.

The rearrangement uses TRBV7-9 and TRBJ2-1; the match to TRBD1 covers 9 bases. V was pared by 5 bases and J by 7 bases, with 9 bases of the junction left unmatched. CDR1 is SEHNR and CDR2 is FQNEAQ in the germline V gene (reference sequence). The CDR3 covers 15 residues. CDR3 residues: CASSRLRDRENEQFF. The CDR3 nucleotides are TGTGCCAGCAGCCGCCTCCGGGACAGGGAGAATGAGCAGTTCTTC.